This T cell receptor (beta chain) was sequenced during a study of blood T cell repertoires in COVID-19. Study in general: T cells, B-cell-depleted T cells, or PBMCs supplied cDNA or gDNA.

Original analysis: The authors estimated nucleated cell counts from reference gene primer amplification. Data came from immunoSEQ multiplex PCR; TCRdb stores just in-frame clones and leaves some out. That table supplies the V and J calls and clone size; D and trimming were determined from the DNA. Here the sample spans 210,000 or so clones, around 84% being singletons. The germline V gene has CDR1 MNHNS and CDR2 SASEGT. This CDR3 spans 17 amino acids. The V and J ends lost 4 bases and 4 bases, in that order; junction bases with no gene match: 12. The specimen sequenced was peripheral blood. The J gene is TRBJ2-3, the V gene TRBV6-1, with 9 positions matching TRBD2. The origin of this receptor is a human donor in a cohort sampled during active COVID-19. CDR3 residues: CASSGLLSGRFPDTQYF. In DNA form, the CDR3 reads TGTGCCAGCAGTGGACTGCTAAGCGGGAGGTTTCCAGATACGCAGTATTTT.